This passage covers 8 T cell receptor beta chains from one sample sequenced in a study of metastatic and nonmetastatic thyroid tumors. TCRdb used MiXCR to call clones anew from the PCR reads. Among 11,000 to 15,000 clones, less than 30% were seen once, and the ten largest hold 10% to 11%. Thyroid surgery was preceded by no treatment in any patient. The sample consisted of tumor tissue. These receptors all come from a female donor with papillary thyroid cancer or a benign thyroid nodule (not recorded which). Some clones in this sample may be carry-over from other donors' samples.

This clone was counted at least ten times. A clone one base away is much larger, so this may be a read error. This same CDR3 is encoded by further DNA sequences in the sample. This chain links TRBV20-1 with TRBJ1-5, with a possible D match to TRBD1 (6 bases). Germline lookup yields CDR1 DFQATT and CDR2 SNEGSKA (reference sequence). This CDR3 is 12 amino acids long. CDR3 sequence (DNA): TGCAGTGCTGAGGGGGGATTTCGGCCCCAGCATTTC. This translates into CSAEGGFRPQHF.

In its sample, this clone was seen many times. V is TRBV9 and J is TRBJ2-3; weak D call: TRBD2 (6 bases). Trimming pared 2 bases from V and 1 base from J, leaving 17 bases between. Looked up from germline, CDR1 is SGDLS and CDR2 is YYNGEE. CDR3 length: 17 amino acids. CDR3 sequence reads: CASSVGPLGGGTDTQYF. The DNA for the CDR3 is TGTGCCAGCAGCGTTGGCCCCCTCGGGGGAGGCACAGATACGCAGTATTTT. Using reference TRBV9 and TRBJ2-3 for the parts outside the CDR3, the full variable domain is DSGVTQTPKHLITATGQRVTLRCSPRSGDLSVYWYQQSLDQGLQFLIQYYNGEERAKGNILERFSAQQFPDLHSELNLSSLELGDSALYFCASSVGPLGGGTDTQYFGPGTRLTVL.

By proportion, this clone is medium-sized. The rearrangement links TRBV4-1 to TRBJ1-2; 10 positions agree with TRBD1. This CDR3 is built from 15 residues. The germline gives CDR1 MGHRA, CDR2 YSYEKL. After removal of 3 bases from V and 5 bases from J, the junction contained 6 bases not matched to a gene. The CDR3 DNA reads TGCGCCAGCAGCCAGGACCCGGGACAGGGGTATGGCTACACCTTC. Protein product: CASSQDPGQGYGYTF.

The gene calls are TRBV5-1 and TRBJ2-3; maybe TRBD2 (6 bases). Per germline, CDR1 SGHRS and CDR2 YFSETQ. Between the trimmed V and J ends, which lost 4 bases and 0 bases, there was a span of 15 bases. The CDR3 extends over 16 amino acids. The CDR3 sequence is CASSGGWTASTDTQYF. As DNA, the CDR3 is TGCGCCAGCAGCGGGGGGTGGACGGCTAGCACAGATACGCAGTATTTT.

V and J are TRBV7-6 and TRBJ1-5; D may be TRBD1 (5 bases). The CDR3 loop spans 14 amino acids. CDR1 SGHVS and CDR2 FNYEAQ come from the germline V gene. V was shortened by 3 bases and J by 2 bases, with 8 bases between the two germline ends. CDR3 bases: TGTGCCAGCAGCTTTGTAGGGGGCAATCAGCCCCAGCATTTT. Its translation: CASSFVGGNQPQHF.

Of note for this clone: The germline gene is not matched at one end of the junction; a read error may be the cause. The chain uses TRBV7-9 and TRBJ2-7, with 8 bases lining up with TRBD1. The CDR3 is 14 amino acids. Germline CDR1 reads SEHNR; CDR2 reads FQNEAQ (reference sequence). The CDR3 loop is CASREDRGPYERYF. Here the CDR3 DNA reads TGTGCCAGCAGAGAAGACAGGGGCCCCTACGAGCGGTACTTC.

The chain uses TRBV28 and TRBJ1-3, with a weak D call TRBD1 (5 bases). This CDR3 contains 16 residues. Germline CDR1 reads MDHEN; CDR2 reads SYDVKM. Trimming stripped 5 bases from V and 6 bases from J, with 20 bases between. CDR3 amino acids: CASSQAQGSYLNTIYF. The DNA of the CDR3 is TGTGCCAGCAGTCAAGCGCAGGGTAGTTATTTAAACACCATATATTTT. The whole variable domain, remainder taken from reference TRBV28 and TRBJ1-3, is DVKVTQSSRYLVKRTGEKVFLECVQDMDHENMFWYRQDPGLGLRLIYFSYDVKMKEKGDIPEGYSVSREKKERFSLILESASTNQTSMYLCASSQAQGSYLNTIYFGEGSWLTVV.

This chain connects TRBV9 to TRBJ2-7; D might be TRBD1 (6 bases). V was cut by 3 bases and J by 6 bases, with 19 bases left in between. Germline-derived CDR1 and CDR2 are SGDLS and YYNGEE. The CDR3 covers 15 residues. The CDR3 coding sequence is TGTGCCAGCAGCGGAAACTGTGACAGGTCGCGCGAGCAGTACTTC. It specifies CASSGNCDRSREQYF.